Listed below are T cell receptor beta chains from one sample, sequenced in a study of T cell responses to AZD1222 COVID-19 vaccine. Assay: immunoSEQ multiplex PCR; the TCRdb copy retains only in-frame clones and omits some. This sample has more than 95,000 clones; approximately 90% occur once, and the top ten carry 1.5% to 2%. The starting material was peripheral blood, obtained 28 days after the second AZD1222 dose. These receptors were taken from an adult who received the AZD1222 COVID-19 vaccine. The conserved cysteine and the conserved F or W are not part of the CDR3 here. A D gene is named only where the DNA matches it firmly. Some rows have no size entry. The others give once, few or many, or a class for an expanded clone.

v_gene	d_gene	abundance	CDR3aa
TRBV27	.	.	ASSPSPAYEQY
TRBV18	.	.	ASSPYTDTQY
TRBV18	.	.	ASSQRQMAQETQY
TRBV7-9	.	.	ASSHNGLAPRTDTQY
TRBV27	.	.	ASSLTGNTQY
TRBV3-1/TRBV3-2	TRBD2	.	ASNSAGLAAQETQY
TRBV25-1	.	.	AGSVSGDTEAF
TRBV7-9	.	.	ASRPAGKGYEQY
TRBV2	TRBD1	once	ASSKTGVGQPQH
TRBV28	.	.	ASSLDPSAQTQY
TRBV11-2	.	.	ASSIWAGTGANVLT
TRBV11-2	.	.	ASSLREGRENYGYT
TRBV15	.	.	ATSREGSGSSYEQY
TRBV27	.	.	ASSIHDRHLQY
TRBV28	.	once	ASSSWGRGNTIY
TRBV30	TRBD1	.	AWTPTGVAGELF
TRBV3-1/TRBV3-2	TRBD1	once	ASSHSGTGLKVYT
TRBV6-1	TRBD1	.	ASSAHARTGSGMSTEAF
TRBV7-9	.	.	ASSLIPGDTGELF
TRBV7-9	.	.	ASSLWTAEKLF
TRBV19	TRBD2	.	ASSSTSGTFYNEQF
TRBV7-2	.	.	ASSQAGSLPREQY
TRBV14	.	.	ASSAAGGTEAF
TRBV2	.	.	ASSEAGLRVVDTQY
TRBV6-5	.	.	ASTILGGNQPQH
TRBV2	TRBD1	few	ASSETGSPHEQY
TRBV4-2	.	.	ASTPLDDRNTEAF
TRBV9	.	.	ASSVGDSYEQY
TRBV3-1/TRBV3-2	TRBD2	.	ASSQVGLEYEQY
TRBV3-1/TRBV3-2	TRBD1	once	ASSQGTGTNPPLH
TRBV9	TRBD2	.	ASSVSGRGGDEQF
TRBV28	.	.	ASTLGQFTDTQY
TRBV5-1	.	.	ASSLQSATGLNNYGYT
TRBV11-3	.	once	ASSLGSGFYNEQF
TRBV5-1	.	.	ASSLINRAGANVLT
TRBV5-1	.	.	ASSSTVTGEKLF
TRBV28	.	few	ASGGFATTNEKLF
TRBV27	.	.	ASGTSKGREQY
TRBV3-1/TRBV3-2	.	once	ASSLGPFLA
TRBV7-2	TRBD2	.	ASSLVAGGPSEQF
TRBV28	.	.	ASSLYRQMNTEAF